This TCR beta chain came from a study of shared clonotypes between healthy human individuals. Across the study: Serving as donors were a couple of women and a few men, whose ages spanned 18 to 49. Three plates each covered CD4 naive and memory; CD8 naive two, CD8 memory one.

TCRdb's copy holds only in-frame clones and misses some; the assay was immunoSEQ multiplex PCR. Of some 2 million clones listed, roughly 96% are singletons. Note on this clone: Its antigen is not identified.

Findings of the study overall: It was expected that sequencing depth would affect clonotype sharing among donors.

Trimming pared 7 bases from V and 10 bases from J, leaving 17 bases between. The germline V gene has CDR1 MNHEY and CDR2 SVGAGI. This CDR3 comprises 14 residues. The donors, all of them Caucasian adults, lived in Nashville, Tennessee. Sequenced input: naive CD4+ T cells sorted from blood. Documented subset: CD45RA+ positively selected. The rearrangement uses TRBV6-5 and TRBJ1-6; possible D gene TRBD1, 6 bases. This sequence was found in a man between 18 and 35 years old in good health. CDR3 DNA: TGTGCCAGCACTCTACAGGGTTCCAGGTCACCCCTCCACTTT. This codes for CASTLQGSRSPLHF.